This T cell receptor beta chain was retrieved from a study of T cells after yellow fever vaccination. A single record per CDR3 protein comes from TCRdb applying MiXCR to the 5' RACE reads. The profile shows over 65,000 distinct CDR3 sequences, about an eighth of them singletons. CDR3 length: 16 amino acids. Looked up from germline, CDR1 is SEHNR and CDR2 is FQNEAQ (reference sequence). After removal of 5 bases from V and 4 bases from J, the junction contained 9 bases not matched to a gene. In its sample, this clonotype was seen a few times. Sequencing was performed on CD8+ T cells not binding an NS4B(214-222) dextramer, sorted from PBMCs, taken approximately 22 days after the first yellow fever vaccination. This clonotype was obtained from a man between 18 and 35 years old who received the YFV17D yellow fever vaccine. The chain couples TRBV7-9 to TRBJ2-2; 8 nucleotides align to TRBD2. The CDR3 sequence: CASSTARGGRTGELFF. CDR3 sequence (DNA): TGTGCCAGCAGCACGGCCCGGGGGGGCCGCACCGGGGAGCTGTTTTTT.